The 23 T cell receptor beta chains given below trace back to one sample, sequenced in a study of shared clonotypes between healthy human individuals. Libraries were prepared by immunoSEQ multiplex PCR; TCRdb keeps only in-frame clonotypes and omits some of them. The data hold roughly 660,000 clones, with roughly 87% observed a single time. Material for sequencing was memory CD8+ T cells from PBMCs. Subset denoted: CD45RO+ cells pooled with CCR7-negative TemRA cells. Receptors were obtained from a man younger than 35 in good health. Some clones in this sample may be carry-over from other donors' samples.

The V call is TRBV5-6, the J call TRBJ2-7; D possibly corresponds to TRBD2 (6 bases). Trimming cost V 0 bases and J 0 bases, with 13 bases left between them. Germline V gene sequence: CDR1 SGHDT, CDR2 YYEEEE. The CDR3 sequence is 16 residues long. This CDR3 is CASSLVDWRDSYEQYF. Here the CDR3 DNA reads TGTGCCAGCAGCTTGGTGGATTGGCGGGACTCCTACGAGCAGTACTTC. The full variable domain, rest sourced from reference TRBV5-6 and TRBJ2-7, is DAGVTQSPTHLIKTRGQQVTLRCSPKSGHDTVSWYQQALGQGPQFIFQYYEEEERQRGNFPDRFSGHQFPNYSSELNVNALLLGDSALYLCASSLVDWRDSYEQYFGPGTRLTVT.

This clone was observed a single time. This chain joins TRBV29-1 and TRBJ2-5, with 7 bases matching TRBD1. The V and J ends lost 3 bases and 5 bases, in that order; junction bases with no gene match: 9. This CDR3 contains 14 residues. Germline CDR1 reads SQVTM; CDR2 reads ANQGSEA. In nucleotides, the CDR3 is TGCAGCGTTGACCAGACAGGGATATGGGAGACCCAGTACTTC. Its protein is CSVDQTGIWETQYF. Using reference TRBV29-1 and TRBJ2-5 for the parts outside the CDR3, the full variable domain is SAVISQKPSRDICQRGTSLTIQCQVDSQVTMMFWYRQQPGQSLTLIATANQGSEATYESGFVIDKFPISRPNLTFSTLTVSNMSPEDSSIYLCSVDQTGIWETQYFGPGTRLLVL.

The chain is built from TRBV5-8 and TRBJ2-1; D is uncertain. Trimming left V 5 bases short and J 10 bases short, with 10 bases between. The germline gives CDR1 SGHTS, CDR2 YDEGEE. The CDR3 is 11 amino acids. The CDR3 region has the DNA TGTGCCAGCAGTTGGCCTTTGGAGCAGTTCTTC. Translation gives CASSWPLEQFF.

This chain uses TRBV19 with TRBJ1-2, with D unresolved. V was shortened by 7 bases and J by 7 bases, with 19 bases between the two germline ends. The CDR3 runs 14 residues. The germline CDR1 and CDR2 sequences are LNHDA and SQIVND (reference sequence). Here the CDR3 reads CASNGPETDGGYTF. CDR3 bases: TGTGCCAGTAATGGTCCTGAAACGGATGGTGGCTACACCTTC.

Concerning this clone itself: This CDR3 is also generated by other DNA sequences in the sample. The genes are TRBV10-3 and TRBJ2-7; TRBD1 matches 9 bases. The J segment lost 3 bases and the V segment lost 2 bases, leaving 5 bases of the junction unmatched. Germline V gene lookup returns CDR1 ENHRY and CDR2 SYGVKD. The CDR3 consists of 15 residues. CDR3 DNA sequence: TGTGCCATCAGTGAGGGGGGACAGGGTTACTACGAGCAGTACTTC. Translating gives CAISEGGQGYYEQYF.

This clone occurred many times. The CDR3 loop reads CASSLIRDPGTSGLSSYNEQFF. CDR3 coding DNA: TGTGCCAGCAGCCTGATCCGAGACCCCGGGACTAGCGGGCTCAGCTCCTACAATGAGCAGTTCTTC. This chain links TRBV13 with TRBJ2-1; 12 positions agree with TRBD2. This CDR3 region has 22 residues. V lost 5 bases, J lost 0 bases, and 20 bases stayed unmatched. Per the germline V gene, CDR1 is PRHDT and CDR2 is FYEKMQ (reference sequence).

This rearrangement joins TRBV28 to TRBJ2-7; 8 nucleotides match TRBD2. The germline V gene has CDR1 MDHEN and CDR2 SYDVKM. V lost 6 bases, J lost 1 base, and 2 bases stayed unmatched. The CDR3 is made up of 13 amino acids. The CDR3 DNA reads TGTGCCAGCAGAACTAGCGGATCCTACGAGCAGTACTTC. Translation gives CASRTSGSYEQYF.

This clone was seen more than once but under ten times. The chain joins TRBV7-9 to TRBJ1-1, with TRBD1 as a possible D gene (6 bases). The CDR3 covers 14 residues. Trimming shortened V by 3 bases and J by 5 bases, and 13 bases separated the two germline ends. The germline V gene has CDR1 SEHNR and CDR2 FQNEAQ (reference sequence). CDR3 sequence reads: CASSFLIRGTEAFF. CDR3 nucleotides: TGTGCCAGCAGCTTTCTCATCAGGGGTACTGAAGCTTTCTTT.

The V gene is TRBV9, the J gene TRBJ2-7; perhaps TRBD2 as D (6 bases). V lost 4 bases and J lost 4, with 15 bases in between. The CDR3 length is 14 residues. Germline V gene lookup returns CDR1 SGDLS and CDR2 YYNGEE. This CDR3 is CASSPGSLRYEQYF. CDR3 DNA sequence: TGTGCCAGCAGCCCCGGGAGTCTGCGGTACGAGCAGTACTTC.

This clone was observed once. The chain links TRBV7-9 to TRBJ2-4, with TRBD1 matching over 9 bases. The CDR3 runs 17 residues. The germline gives CDR1 SEHNR, CDR2 FQNEAQ (reference sequence). The ends lost 4 bases at V and 0 bases at J; junction bases unmatched: 7. CDR3 region: CASSSPTGGLAKNIQYF. The CDR3 DNA follows: TGTGCCAGCAGCTCTCCGACAGGGGGTTTAGCCAAAAACATTCAGTACTTC.

The V and J genes are TRBV9 and TRBJ1-1; 9 bases match TRBD1. The CDR3 loop spans 15 amino acids. Germline loops: CDR1 SGDLS, CDR2 YYNGEE. V trimming: 3 bases; J trimming: 3 bases; junction bases outside the gene matches: 6. The CDR3, as DNA: TGTGCCAGCAGCGAATACAGGGGGCAGGACACTGAAGCTTTCTTT. Translated: CASSEYRGQDTEAFF.

The rearrangement joins TRBV6-5 to TRBJ1-1; 8 nucleotides agree with TRBD1. The CDR3 is made up of 15 amino acids. V shed 6 bases and J 3 bases; nucleotides not matched to a gene: 9. Germline V lookup: CDR1 MNHEY, CDR2 SVGAGI. The CDR3 reads CASSSRQGWDTEAFF. Written as DNA, the CDR3 is TGTGCCAGCAGCTCACGACAGGGGTGGGACACTGAAGCTTTCTTT.

This clone was observed a handful of times. The genes are TRBV7-8 and TRBJ2-2; D remains unclear. Per the germline V gene, CDR1 is SGHVS and CDR2 is FQNEAQ. This CDR3 region has 12 residues. V lost 5 bases and J 0 bases, leaving 1 base between the germline ends. This CDR3 reads CASSPNTGELFF. The CDR3 coding sequence is TGTGCCAGCAGCCCGAACACCGGGGAGCTGTTTTTT.

This clone was observed a handful of times. The chain has TRBV30 and TRBJ1-5, with D tentatively TRBD1 (6 bases). Trimming removed 3 bases at V and 4 bases at J, with 16 bases between. Per germline, CDR1 GTSNPN and CDR2 SVGIG (reference sequence). The CDR3 loop spans 15 amino acids. CDR3: CAWRDGTSSNQPQHF. The CDR3, as DNA: TGTGCCTGGAGGGATGGGACATCCAGTAATCAGCCCCAGCATTTT.

The chain links TRBV9 to TRBJ2-1, with no clear D. Germline values: CDR1 SGDLS, CDR2 YYNGEE. This CDR3 has 16 amino acids. Trimming removed 0 bases from V and 0 bases from J, with 10 bases in between. CDR3 sequence: CASSVEGGLSYNEQFF. The CDR3 DNA follows: TGTGCCAGCAGCGTAGAGGGCGGCCTCTCCTACAATGAGCAGTTCTTC. The complete variable domain, with remaining parts taken from reference TRBV9 and TRBJ2-1, reads DSGVTQTPKHLITATGQRVTLRCSPRSGDLSVYWYQQSLDQGLQFLIQYYNGEERAKGNILERFSAQQFPDLHSELNLSSLELGDSALYFCASSVEGGLSYNEQFFGPGTRLTVL.

This chain joins TRBV5-4 and TRBJ2-5; 7 positions agree with TRBD1. CDR3 length: 15 residues. Trimming cost V 4 bases and J 1 base; bases outside gene matches: 7. Germline lookup yields CDR1 SGHNT and CDR2 YYREEE (reference sequence). For the CDR3, the DNA is TGTGCCAGCAGCCCTCTGGGACAGTCCCAAGAGACCCAGTACTTC. Translated, it gives CASSPLGQSQETQYF.

The rearrangement uses TRBV28 and TRBJ2-7; D gene uncertain. The germline V and J ends were trimmed by 7 bases and 7 bases, with 17 bases remaining between them. Germline V gene sequence: CDR1 MDHEN, CDR2 SYDVKM. The CDR3 has 13 amino acids. CDR3 nucleotides: TGTGCCAGCAAAGCCCCTCCCGCCGGGGAGCAGTACTTC. The encoded protein is CASKAPPAGEQYF.

DNA of the CDR3: TGCGCCAGCAGGACTAGCGAGACCTGGGGTGGGCAGTTCTTC. It codes for CASRTSETWGGQFF. The chain employs TRBV5-1 and TRBJ2-1; the match to TRBD2 covers 8 bases. The CDR3 length is 14 residues. The V gene end was trimmed by 5 bases and the J gene end by 12 bases; junction bases not matched to a gene: 13. Germline assignment: CDR1 SGHRS and CDR2 YFSETQ.

J is TRBJ2-7 and V is TRBV5-3; possibly TRBD2 for D (8 bases). TRBV5-3 counts as an open reading frame of uncertain function. Trimming cost V 3 bases and J 6 bases, with 28 bases left between them. This CDR3 contains 18 residues. CDR3 protein: CARSSGQFQTGLASEQYF. In nucleotides, the CDR3 is TGTGCCAGAAGCTCGGGACAGTTTCAGACTGGACTAGCAAGCGAGCAGTACTTC.

The rearrangement joins TRBV19 to TRBJ2-1; D ambiguous. This CDR3 region has 15 residues. V was clipped by 3 bases and J by 0 bases, with 9 bases between them. Germline V gene lookup returns CDR1 LNHDA and CDR2 SQIVND (reference sequence). CDR3 sequence: CASSMIPASYNEQFF. The CDR3 DNA is TGTGCCAGTAGTATGATACCGGCCTCCTACAATGAGCAGTTCTTC.

This clone was observed once. The CDR3 coding sequence is TGTGCCAGCAGCTTATACAGCAATCAGCCCCAGCATTTT. This translates into CASSLYSNQPQHF. This chain connects TRBV11-2 to TRBJ1-5; no definite D call. There are 13 residues in the CDR3. Germline CDR1 SGHAT, CDR2 FQNNGV. Trimming removed 2 bases at V and 1 base at J, with 3 bases between.

This clone was found a few times. The V gene is TRBV7-9, the J gene TRBJ2-7, with D unresolved. The CDR3 runs 14 residues. V lost 1 base to trimming and J lost 3 bases, with 10 bases between them. Germline V CDR1 and CDR2: SEHNR, FQNEAQ (reference sequence). This CDR3 reads CASSLEGPSYEQYF. DNA for the CDR3: TGTGCCAGCAGCTTAGAAGGTCCGAGCTACGAGCAGTACTTC.

This rearrangement joins TRBV10-3 to TRBJ1-2; tentatively, D is TRBD1 (5 bases). The CDR3 loop spans 13 amino acids. Germline V lookup: CDR1 ENHRY, CDR2 SYGVKD. The V gene lost 2 bases and the J gene lost 3 bases, with 7 bases spanning the gap. CDR3 sequence: CAISERGDYGYTF. The CDR3 nucleotides are TGTGCCATCAGTGAGCGGGGCGACTATGGCTACACCTTC.